This TCR beta chain was documented in a study of graft-versus-host responses after intestinal transplantation. Across the whole study: All recipients got anti-thymocyte globulin induction, then tacrolimus and steroids for 3 to 4 years.

The assay was immunoSEQ multiplex PCR, and TCRdb's table has in-frame clones only and misses some. Of 7,500 or so clones listed, nearly 85% are singletons. This clone was detected a few times. The CDR3 covers 14 residues. Germline CDR1 KGHSH, CDR2 LQKENI. V was pared by 5 bases and J by 0 bases, with 8 bases between. Intraepithelial plus lamina propria lymphocytes were released by processing graft tissue. The V and J genes are TRBV18 and TRBJ1-5, with D tentatively TRBD1 (6 bases). This specimen consisted of ileum tissue, obtained just under 130 days after transplant. This TCR was recovered from a human patient who received an intestinal transplant, so some T cells may come from the graft donor. CDR3 DNA sequence: TGTGCCAGCTCAACAGGGAATAGCAATCAGCCCCAGCATTTT. The encoded protein is CASSTGNSNQPQHF.